The TCR beta chain under discussion was sequenced for a study of T cells in Graves' hyperthyroidism and ophthalmopathy. Regions amplified from RNA transcripts were the TCR beta CDR3 regions. HTBI primers drove first-round RT-PCR of the TCR CDR3. TCRdb re-called the multiplex PCR reads through MiXCR, storing one row per CDR3 protein. The repertoire has about 350,000 distinct CDR3 sequences, more than 11% of them found once; the top ten carry approximately 23%. The V and J ends lost 9 bases and 7 bases respectively, with 19 bases between them. The CDR3 contains 14 residues. The sample holds many counts of this clonotype.

Material for sequencing was blood. This TCR was sampled from a woman aged 25 to 39 with Graves' hyperthyroidism. The V call is TRBV12-3 or TRBV12-4, the J call TRBJ2-1, with D possibly being TRBD1 (5 bases). CDR3 amino acids: CASTPSQGTNEQFF. The CDR3, as DNA: TGTGCCAGTACACCAAGCCAGGGTACAAATGAGCAGTTCTTC.